Following are 30 T cell receptor beta chains from one sample sequenced in a study of T-cell reconstitution after alpha-beta-depleted transplantation in children (dated by TCRdb to about 2016). The sample's treatment or condition label, in plain terms: allogeneic hematopoietic cell transplantation with graft depleted of TCRalphabeta T cells and CD19 B cells. Library creation used PCR. The sequencing machine was an Illumina HiSeq 2500. To normalize quantification of the TCRbeta repertoire, the TCR libraries were built with molecular barcoding that relied on unique molecular identifiers. The raw public reads went through TCRdb reprocessing: fastp at Q25, MiXCR clone calling, in-frame beta chains kept. Records with the same CDR3 protein are collapsed into one entry carrying the most frequent genes and DNA. The sample contains about 490,000 distinct CDR3 sequences, about 10% of them found a single time. The ten largest clones capture around 2% of the sample.

The material was PBMCs, obtained before TCRalphabeta/CD19-depleted stem cell transplant. The receptors originated from a child aged 2-15 years with inherited bone marrow failure, due to receive a stem cell transplant.

This clonotype was found many times. The chain carries TRBV6-1 and TRBJ2-1; 8 positions agree with TRBD2. The CDR3 spans 17 residues. The germline V gene has CDR1 MNHNS and CDR2 SASEGT. With V trimmed by 6 bases and J by 2 bases, 12 bases remained unmatched. Here the CDR3 reads CASSHGGAGEPYNEQFF. The CDR3 DNA is TGTGCCAGCAGCCACGGGGGAGCGGGAGAACCCTACAATGAGCAGTTCTTC.

This clonotype was recorded at least ten times. V usage is TRBV12-3 or TRBV12-4 and J usage is TRBJ2-3; 7 bases match TRBD1. The J segment lost 0 bases and the V segment lost 4 bases, leaving 7 bases of the junction unmatched. The CDR3 runs to 16 residues. The chain's CDR3 is CASSSQGTSSTDTQYF. For the CDR3, the DNA is TGTGCCAGCAGTTCACAGGGGACGTCCAGCACAGATACGCAGTATTTT.

This clonotype was counted many times. The rearrangement uses TRBV20-1 and TRBJ1-5; D gene uncertain. CDR1 is DFQATT and CDR2 is SNEGSKA in the germline V gene (reference sequence). Trimming cost V 4 bases and J 0 bases, with 10 bases left between them. This CDR3 region has 14 residues. The CDR3 protein is CSAKNSYSNQPQHF. The CDR3 nucleotides are TGCAGTGCTAAAAACAGCTATAGCAATCAGCCCCAGCATTTT.

In this sample, this clonotype turned up many times. The rearrangement uses TRBV29-1 and TRBJ1-2; a weak D match, TRBD1 (5 bases). Germline CDR1 is SQVTM and CDR2 is ANQGSEA. The CDR3 has 12 amino acids. V lost 6 bases, J lost 5 bases, and 13 bases lay in between. Here the CDR3 reads CSVFGTEYGYTF. The CDR3 DNA follows: TGCAGCGTATTTGGGACGGAGTATGGCTACACCTTC.

This clonotype was observed many times. V is TRBV6-2 or TRBV6-3 and J is TRBJ2-7, with unresolved D. V dropped 6 bases and J dropped 5 bases, with 17 bases sitting between them. The germline gives CDR1 MNHEY, CDR2 SVGEGT. The CDR3 spans 14 residues. DNA of the CDR3: TGTGCCAGCAGACACCCGGGTAGTCGCAACGAGCAGTACTTC. Translated: CASRHPGSRNEQYF.

With respect to this clonotype: This may come from a read error, since a much larger clone is one base off. The rearrangement uses TRBV15 and TRBJ2-7; the match to TRBD1 covers 7 bases. The junction had 7 bases not matched to a gene; V was cut back by 8 bases and J by 0 bases. The CDR3 is 14 amino acids. Per germline, CDR1 LNHNV and CDR2 YYDKDF (reference sequence). The CDR3 loop is CATYKQGPSYEQYF. The CDR3 bases are TGTGCCACCTATAAACAGGGGCCCTCCTACGAGCAGTACTTC.

This clonotype was detected ten times or more. V gene TRBV12-3 or TRBV12-4 combines with J gene TRBJ1-1, with D unclear. V lost 1 base, J lost 3 bases, and 6 bases lay in between. The CDR3 runs 13 residues. Here the CDR3 reads CASSLVEDTEAFF. The CDR3, as DNA: TGTGCCAGCAGTTTAGTAGAGGACACTGAAGCTTTCTTT.

This clonotype was recorded many times. V and J are TRBV4-3 and TRBJ2-2, with TRBD2 matching 13 bases. V dropped 0 bases and J dropped 7; count of bases not matched to a gene: 8. The CDR3 runs to 18 residues. Germline CDR1 LGHNA, CDR2 YSLEER. The CDR3 DNA sequence: TGCGCCAGCAGCCAAGATGGGGTGGGACTAGCGGGGAGCGGGGAGCTGTTTTTT. Translated: CASSQDGVGLAGSGELFF.

This sequence joins TRBV25-1 and TRBJ1-6; D is possibly TRBD1 (6 bases). Germline V gene sequence: CDR1 MGHDK, CDR2 SYGVNS. The CDR3 covers 15 residues. The V end was cut by 1 base, the J end by 9 bases, with 13 bases between. The CDR3 DNA is TGTGCCAGCAGTGAATTAGACAGGTCCCTTTCACCCCTCCACTTT. Translation: CASSELDRSLSPLHF.

This clonotype came up many times. The V gene is TRBV28, the J gene TRBJ2-2; weak D call: TRBD2 (6 bases). Trimming took off 6 bases at V and 0 bases at J, with 11 bases between the two ends. This CDR3 contains 15 residues. Germline-derived CDR1 and CDR2 are MDHEN and SYDVKM. The CDR3 loop reads CASREGSANTGELFF. CDR3 in DNA: TGTGCCAGCAGGGAGGGATCTGCGAACACCGGGGAGCTGTTTTTT.

This clonotype has a handful of counts. The chain couples TRBV19 to TRBJ2-2; D is undetermined. Looked up from germline, CDR1 is LNHDA and CDR2 is SQIVND (reference sequence). V dropped 4 bases and J dropped 3 bases, with 3 bases sitting between them. This CDR3 spans 12 amino acids. This CDR3 reads CASSTDTGELFF. CDR3 DNA sequence: TGTGCCAGTAGTACTGACACCGGGGAGCTGTTTTTT.

Ten or more counts support this clonotype. The V call is TRBV29-1, the J call TRBJ2-7; 8 nucleotides match TRBD1. Germline V CDR1 and CDR2: SQVTM, ANQGSEA. CDR3 length: 12 residues. V lost 3 bases and J lost 3; bases outside the gene matches: 1. The CDR3 coding sequence is TGCAGCGTTGACGGACAGGGCTACGAGCAGTACTTC. Translating it yields CSVDGQGYEQYF.

This clonotype was found many times. The gene calls are TRBV28 and TRBJ1-3; D is possibly TRBD1 (6 bases). V lost 1 base, J lost 0 bases, and 13 bases lay in between. The CDR3 totals 17 residues. CDR1 MDHEN and CDR2 SYDVKM come from the germline V gene. CDR3 in amino acids: CASSLYWQGGSGNTIYF. In DNA form, the CDR3 reads TGTGCCAGCAGTTTATATTGGCAAGGGGGCTCTGGAAACACCATATATTTT.

This clonotype has a count of ten or more. This rearrangement joins TRBV15 to TRBJ2-7; possible D gene TRBD1, 5 bases. CDR1 is LNHNV and CDR2 is YYDKDF in the germline V gene (reference sequence). Trimming stripped 0 bases from V and 6 bases from J, with 12 bases between. The CDR3 is made up of 14 amino acids. This chain's CDR3 is CATSRDPQGLEQYF. The DNA of the CDR3 is TGTGCCACCAGCAGAGATCCCCAGGGCCTCGAGCAGTACTTC.

J is TRBJ2-3 and V is TRBV5-1, with 11 bases that match TRBD2. J was trimmed by 2 bases and V by 0 bases; bases with no gene match: 5. Germline V gives CDR1 SGHRS, CDR2 YFSETQ. The CDR3 runs to 17 residues. CDR3 loop: CASSLVGTSGYTDTQYF. The CDR3 region has the DNA TGCGCCAGCAGCTTGGTAGGGACTAGCGGATACACAGATACGCAGTATTTT.

V is TRBV7-2 and J is TRBJ2-2, with D perhaps TRBD1 (6 bases). With 1 base removed from V and 7 bases from J, the gap between germline ends came to 10 bases. Looked up from germline, CDR1 is SGHTA and CDR2 is FQGNSA. CDR3 length: 14 amino acids. CDR3 sequence reads: CASSLVQGNGELFF. DNA of the CDR3: TGTGCCAGCAGCTTAGTACAGGGAAACGGGGAGCTGTTTTTT.

This clonotype was seen many times. The rearrangement uses TRBV12-3 or TRBV12-4 and TRBJ2-2, with D perhaps matching TRBD2 (5 bases). Trimming stripped 7 bases from V and 6 bases from J, with 12 bases between. CDR3 length equals 13 residues. CDR3 loop: CASITGNSGELFF. The CDR3 DNA reads as TGTGCCAGCATAACCGGGAATTCCGGGGAGCTGTTTTTT.

There are many counts of this clonotype. This chain joins TRBV2 and TRBJ2-1, with 8 bases fitting TRBD2. The CDR3 totals 13 residues. V was clipped by 6 bases and J by 6 bases; unmatched bases: 4. Looked up from germline, CDR1 is SNHLY and CDR2 is FYNNEI. The CDR3 spells CASRIGLANEQFF. In DNA, the CDR3 is TGTGCCAGCAGAATCGGACTAGCCAATGAGCAGTTCTTC.

The chain combines TRBV20-1 with TRBJ2-7, with D unresolved. The ends were cut back, 0 bases at V and 2 bases at J, with 8 bases in the middle. CDR1 and CDR2 from the germline V gene are DFQATT and SNEGSKA (reference sequence). The CDR3 contains 13 residues. The CDR3 nucleotides read TGCAGTGCTAGAGAACCAATCGCCTACGAGCAGTACTTC. Translating gives CSAREPIAYEQYF.

This sequence joins TRBV18 and TRBJ2-3; D is undetermined. The CDR3 loop spans 13 amino acids. Germline values: CDR1 KGHSH, CDR2 LQKENI. Trimming removed 6 bases from V and 2 bases from J, with 9 bases in between. The CDR3 loop is CASSSAYTDTQYF. The CDR3 nucleotides are TGTGCCAGCTCTTCCGCCTACACAGATACGCAGTATTTT.

Worth noting for this clonotype: The germline gene is not matched at one end of the junction; a read error may be the cause. The rearrangement links TRBV6-5 to TRBJ1-3; D is undetermined. Germline assignment: CDR1 MNHEY and CDR2 SVGAGI. The CDR3 has 13 amino acids. The CDR3 DNA is TGTACCAGCAGTTACCGCAACGGAAACACCATATATTTT. As protein: CTSSYRNGNTIYF.

With respect to this clonotype: A junction boundary mismatches the germline segment, possibly from a read error. V is TRBV20-1 and J is TRBJ2-7; 11 nucleotides line up with TRBD2. Germline CDR1 DFQATT, CDR2 SNEGSKA (reference sequence). There are 16 residues in the CDR3. The CDR3 nucleotides read TGCTGTGCCCGCCGGGCGACTAGCGGGAATCCCTACGAGCAGTACTTC. This encodes CCARRATSGNPYEQYF.

This clonotype has at least ten counts. A read error may produce the germline difference seen at one junction end. The chain recombines TRBV7-9 with TRBJ2-7; tentative D call: TRBD2 (5 bases). Germline lookup yields CDR1 SEHNR and CDR2 FQNEAQ (reference sequence). This CDR3 has 13 residues. The CDR3 protein is CASSLVGAYEQYF. For the CDR3, the DNA is TGCGCCAGCAGCTTGGTGGGAGCGTACGAGCAGTACTTC.

This clonotype has a count of ten or more. This sequence joins TRBV12-3 or TRBV12-4 and TRBJ2-2, with TRBD1 matching over 8 bases. The CDR3 contains 14 residues. V shed 6 bases, J shed 2 bases, and the junction held 2 bases outside the gene matches. Here the CDR3 DNA reads TGTGCCAGCAGGACAGGGGCCAACACCGGGGAGCTGTTTTTT. The encoded protein is CASRTGANTGELFF.

Notes on this clonotype: A much larger clone differs by one base, so this may be a read error. The rearrangement joins TRBV4-1 to TRBJ1-5; tentatively, D is TRBD1 (6 bases). Germline V gene data show CDR1 as MGHRA and CDR2 as YSYEKL. Trimming shortened V by 1 base and J by 6 bases, and 13 bases separated the two germline ends. This CDR3 has 15 amino acids. This CDR3 reads CASSQVDSGIQPQHF. CDR3 nucleotides: TGCGCCAGCAGCCAAGTGGACAGTGGTATTCAGCCCCAGCATTTT.

The sample holds many counts of this clonotype. The chain employs TRBV5-6 and TRBJ2-5; D may be TRBD1 or TRBD2 (5 bases each). CDR1 and CDR2 (germline): SGHDT, YYEEEE. This CDR3 has 14 amino acids. V dropped 2 bases and J dropped 3 bases, with 11 bases sitting between them. The CDR3 region is CASSLGTDEETQYF. CDR3 sequence (DNA): TGTGCCAGCAGCTTAGGGACGGATGAAGAGACCCAGTACTTC.

This clonotype was counted many times. The rearrangement links TRBV7-2 to TRBJ2-1, with D hard to call. CDR1 is SGHTA and CDR2 is FQGNSA in the germline V gene. The V end was cut by 3 bases, the J end by 8 bases, with 8 bases between. This CDR3 comprises 12 residues. The CDR3 spells CASSFTLYEQFF. The CDR3, as DNA: TGTGCCAGCAGCTTTACGCTTTATGAGCAGTTCTTC.

The table lists this clonotype with many counts. The rearrangement links TRBV29-1 to TRBJ2-2; 9 bases fit TRBD1. CDR1 and CDR2 (germline): SQVTM, ANQGSEA. J was trimmed by 6 bases and V by 7 bases; bases with no gene match: 3. The CDR3 has 12 amino acids. CDR3 protein: CSAGTGPGELFF. The CDR3 DNA reads TGCAGCGCAGGGACAGGGCCCGGGGAGCTGTTTTTT.

Many counts were recorded for this clonotype. This chain connects TRBV12-3 or TRBV12-4 to TRBJ1-2; D gene uncertain. The CDR3 sequence is 15 residues long. V dropped 1 base and J dropped 5 bases, with 14 bases sitting between them. The CDR3 here is CASSLGGRRGYGYTF. Written as DNA, the CDR3 is TGTGCCAGCAGTTTAGGGGGTCGACGGGGTTATGGCTACACCTTC.

This clonotype was recorded many times. CDR3 nucleotides: TGTGCCAGCAGGCGTGCCAACAGGGGCACTGAAGCTTTCTTT. This translates into CASRRANRGTEAFF. The chain couples TRBV6-2 or TRBV6-3 to TRBJ1-1; TRBD1 aligns across 7 bases. J was trimmed by 4 bases and V by 6 bases; bases with no gene match: 8. The germline V gene has CDR1 MNHEY and CDR2 SVGEGT. The CDR3 is made up of 14 amino acids.